The sequence of this T cell receptor beta chain was determined in a study of blood T cells in healthy people across ages. This clonotype was observed a handful of times. The antigen is not known. Germline V gene sequence: CDR1 SGHDT, CDR2 YYEEEE. Trimming shortened V by 0 bases and J by 4 bases, and 16 bases separated the two germline ends. CDR3 length: 16 residues. Findings and caveats of the study: Estimates based on one million T cells were treated as lower bounds.

For the second PCR, which ran for roughly 6 to 12 cycles, a sample-barcoded 5' primer and a J-beta primer mix were used. TCRdb recomputed calls from the 5' RACE reads with MiXCR, one row per CDR3 protein. The table has roughly 410,000 distinct CDR3 sequences, approximately 52% seen once. The V gene is TRBV5-6, the J gene TRBJ1-2; D is uncertain. The TCR was taken from a man between 60 and 70 years old in good health. The sequencing sample was made of blood. The DNA for the CDR3 is TGTGCCAGCAGCTTGGGTCGTCCCAACAGCGGCTATGGCTACACCTTC. It translates to CASSLGRPNSGYGYTF.